Below are 26 T cell receptor beta chains sequenced from a single sample in a study of blood T cell repertoires in COVID-19 (dated by TCRdb to about 2020). Library generation was performed with the immunoSEQ multiplex PCR assay. This is the immuneACCESS table as TCRdb keeps it, with only in-frame sequences that have V and J called. A part of the clones is gone; compared with another copy, unresolved V genes explain less than half, and the rest is unexplained. Present in this sample are about 120,000 clones, 86% of which were seen just once. The ten largest clones take up 7.9% of the sample. Sequenced input: peripheral blood. All receptors derive from an older man who had recovered from COVID-19.

The genes are TRBV19 and TRBJ1-1, with 7 bases aligning to TRBD1. V was pared by 7 bases and J by 3 bases, with 11 bases of the junction left unmatched. The length of the CDR3 is 15 residues. Germline assignment: CDR1 LNHDA and CDR2 SQIVND (reference sequence). The DNA for the CDR3 is TGTGCCAGTACGCCCAGGGGGAGAGGTGACACTGAAGCTTTCTTT. Translating it yields CASTPRGRGDTEAFF.

This chain uses TRBV9 with TRBJ1-5, with a weak D call TRBD1 (5 bases). This CDR3 has 16 residues. Germline V gene lookup returns CDR1 SGDLS and CDR2 YYNGEE. With 0 bases removed from V and 3 bases from J, the gap between germline ends came to 13 bases. In DNA, the CDR3 is TGTGCCAGCAGCGTAGAAAGGGGTAAAGACAATCAGCCCCAGCATTTT. Translating gives CASSVERGKDNQPQHF.

V is TRBV28 and J is TRBJ2-7, with 9 bases lining up with TRBD1. The CDR3 sequence is 13 residues long. CDR1 and CDR2 (germline): MDHEN, SYDVKM. V shed 6 bases, J shed 3 bases, and the junction held 3 bases outside the gene matches. The CDR3 protein is CASRRQGDYEQYF. CDR3 nucleotide sequence: TGTGCCAGCAGGCGACAGGGGGACTACGAGCAGTACTTC.

The V and J genes are TRBV3-1 (or the pseudogene TRBV3-2) and TRBJ2-7; 9 bases line up with TRBD2. V lost 1 base and J lost 7; bases outside the gene matches: 11. The CDR3 contains 16 residues. CDR1 is LGHDT, CDR2 YNNKEL, per germline (reference sequence). CDR3 loop: CASSQVEVAGGSEQYF. CDR3 coding DNA: TGTGCCAGCAGCCAAGTGGAGGTGGCGGGAGGGTCAGAGCAGTACTTC.

V usage is TRBV6-2 or TRBV6-3 and J usage is TRBJ1-5; 7 nucleotides align to TRBD1. The CDR3 consists of 15 residues. Per germline, CDR1 MNHEY and CDR2 SVGEGT. V was clipped by 5 bases and J by 3 bases; unmatched bases: 7. The CDR3 here is CASSLRDSYNQPQHF. DNA for the CDR3: TGTGCCAGCAGTCTCCGGGACAGTTACAATCAGCCCCAGCATTTT.

Comments on this clone: Other DNA sequences in the sample encode the same CDR3. CDR3 nucleotide sequence: TGCGCCAGCAGCTTGGGACGAGGGGAGACCCAGTACTTC. This translates into CASSLGRGETQYF. V gene TRBV5-1 combines with J gene TRBJ2-5; tentatively, D is TRBD2 (5 bases). The V gene lost 0 bases and the J gene lost 5 bases, with 8 bases spanning the gap. In germline, CDR1 is SGHRS, CDR2 YFSETQ. The CDR3 length is 13 residues.

This clone has only a few counts. V gene TRBV28 combines with J gene TRBJ1-2, with 12 bases fitting TRBD1. Germline CDR1 is MDHEN and CDR2 is SYDVKM. The length of the CDR3 is 13 residues. The V segment lost 10 bases and the J segment 7 bases; nucleotides outside the gene matches: 7. CDR3 amino acids: CATRGQGAGGYTF. CDR3 coding DNA: TGTGCCACAAGGGGACAGGGGGCGGGTGGCTACACCTTC.

The V call is TRBV5-1, the J call TRBJ1-1; the match to TRBD1 covers 12 bases. CDR3 length equals 17 residues. J gave up 5 bases and V 5 bases, and 13 bases lay outside the gene matches. CDR1 is SGHRS and CDR2 is YFSETQ in the germline V gene. CDR3 protein: CASRLLRDRGQETEAFF. The CDR3 nucleotides are TGCGCCAGCAGGTTACTCCGGGACAGGGGGCAGGAGACTGAAGCTTTCTTT.

This clone was seen a few times. The V gene is TRBV5-1, the J gene TRBJ1-2; D possibly corresponds to TRBD1 (6 bases). The CDR3 totals 14 residues. V dropped 0 bases and J dropped 1 base, with 7 bases sitting between them. The V gene's germline CDR1 is SGHRS and CDR2 YFSETQ. The CDR3 loop is CASSLEGGNYGYTF. CDR3 DNA sequence: TGCGCCAGCAGCTTGGAAGGGGGTAACTATGGCTACACCTTC.

The CDR3 region is CASSLGTEGEKLFF. Written as DNA, the CDR3 is TGTGCCAGCAGCTTGGGGACAGAGGGTGAAAAACTGTTTTTT. The chain couples TRBV7-2 to TRBJ1-4; the match to TRBD1 covers 7 bases. The CDR3 has 14 residues. Germline assignment: CDR1 SGHTA and CDR2 FQGNSA. Trimming took 3 bases from V and 7 from J; bases not matched to a gene: 5.

This sequence joins TRBV4-1 and TRBJ2-2; TRBD2 agrees at 7 bases. The length of the CDR3 is 17 residues. V shed 0 bases and J 7 bases; nucleotides not matched to a gene: 11. Germline CDR1 is MGHRA and CDR2 is YSYEKL. CDR3: CASSQERGGLANGELFF. CDR3 DNA: TGCGCCAGCAGCCAAGAGAGGGGAGGGCTAGCGAACGGGGAGCTGTTTTTT.

The rearrangement links TRBV5-1 to TRBJ1-3; 9 bases align to TRBD1. Germline values: CDR1 SGHRS, CDR2 YFSETQ. CDR3 length: 15 residues. V trimming: 4 bases; J trimming: 4 bases; junction bases outside the gene matches: 6. CDR3 in amino acids: CASSPGQGSGNTIYF. CDR3 coding DNA: TGCGCCAGCAGCCCCGGACAGGGGTCCGGAAACACCATATATTTT.

The chain combines TRBV28 with TRBJ2-7, with 9 bases fitting TRBD1. The germline CDR1 and CDR2 sequences are MDHEN and SYDVKM. The CDR3 loop spans 14 amino acids. J was trimmed by 7 bases and V by 4 bases; bases with no gene match: 8. The DNA of the CDR3 is TGTGCCAGCAGTTACGTACAGGGGGCGCTTGAGCAGTACTTC. It yields the protein CASSYVQGALEQYF.

The chain recombines TRBV2 with TRBJ1-2; no clear D. The germline V and J ends were trimmed by 5 bases and 2 bases, with 9 bases remaining between them. The CDR3 consists of 13 residues. The germline CDR1 and CDR2 sequences are SNHLY and FYNNEI. CDR3 loop: CASSQEANYGYTF. The CDR3 DNA reads as TGTGCCAGCAGTCAGGAGGCCAACTATGGCTACACCTTC.

This clone has more than one count but fewer than ten. The V and J genes are TRBV7-9 and TRBJ2-1; TRBD2 matches at 12 bases. Germline V gene sequence: CDR1 SEHNR, CDR2 FQNEAQ (reference sequence). Trimming took 3 bases from V and 2 from J; bases not matched to a gene: 5. There are 17 residues in the CDR3. The CDR3 loop is CASSFIWTSGTYNEQFF. Here the CDR3 DNA reads TGTGCCAGCAGCTTCATCTGGACTAGCGGGACCTACAATGAGCAGTTCTTC.

V and J are TRBV6-1 and TRBJ1-2; 7 positions agree with TRBD1. J was trimmed by 4 bases and V by 1 base; bases with no gene match: 9. Germline CDR1 and CDR2: MNHNS and SASEGT. There are 16 residues in the CDR3. The CDR3 bases are TGTGCCAGCAGTGAAGTGAACAGGGGCAGACTCTATGGCTACACCTTC. Translating it yields CASSEVNRGRLYGYTF.

This clone has a single count. The chain couples TRBV6-1 to TRBJ1-6, with unresolved D. Looked up from germline, CDR1 is MNHNS and CDR2 is SASEGT. The CDR3 spans 13 residues. V was clipped by 0 bases and J by 14 bases, with 11 bases between them. CDR3 protein: CASSEARVRALHF. The CDR3 bases are TGTGCCAGCAGTGAAGCGCGGGTCAGAGCCCTCCACTTT.

The chain recombines TRBV12-2 with TRBJ2-7; no check of the table's D call, TRBD1, against the DNA was made. TRBV12-2 is reported as a pseudogene. This CDR3 comprises 16 residues. CDR3 protein: CASRLVGTGHSYEQYF. The DNA of the CDR3 is TGTGCAAGTCGCTTAGTAGGGACAGGGCACTCCTACGAGCAGTACTTC.

V gene TRBV27 combines with J gene TRBJ2-7, with TRBD2 matching over 14 bases. The CDR3 is 18 residues long. The ends lost 5 bases at V and 2 bases at J; junction bases unmatched: 11. CDR1 is MNHEY and CDR2 is SMNVEV in the germline V gene (reference sequence). The CDR3: CASSLTGLAGDFAYEQYF. The CDR3 DNA sequence: TGTGCCAGCAGTCTCACGGGACTAGCGGGGGACTTTGCCTACGAGCAGTACTTC.

The chain joins TRBV6-6 to TRBJ2-7, with D perhaps TRBD1 (5 bases). Germline V CDR1 and CDR2: MNHNY, SVGAGI (reference sequence). The CDR3 spans 17 residues. Deletions cut 5 bases from V and 3 bases from J, with 23 bases between. CDR3 in amino acids: CASSPDGHYLENYEQYF. CDR3 DNA: TGTGCCAGCAGTCCAGATGGACACTACCTAGAAAACTACGAGCAGTACTTC.

V gene TRBV5-1 combines with J gene TRBJ2-5; TRBD1 matches at 7 bases. The length of the CDR3 is 15 residues. J gave up 0 bases and V 4 bases, and 6 bases lay outside the gene matches. Germline V lookup: CDR1 SGHRS, CDR2 YFSETQ. CDR3 sequence: CASSPQGLYQETQYF. CDR3 in DNA: TGCGCCAGCAGCCCACAGGGGTTGTACCAAGAGACCCAGTACTTC.

J is TRBJ1-2 and V is TRBV28; no definite D call. Germline V gene data show CDR1 as MDHEN and CDR2 as SYDVKM. CDR3 size: 13 residues. Trimming pared 3 bases from V and 6 bases from J, leaving 11 bases between. The CDR3 DNA follows: TGTGCCAGCAGTTTTTCCTTTCGCGATGGCTACACCTTC. Amino acid sequence: CASSFSFRDGYTF.

The chain joins TRBV18 to TRBJ2-5; weak D call: TRBD1 (5 bases). The V and J ends lost 4 bases and 2 bases respectively, with 8 bases between them. CDR3 size: 13 residues. The germline CDR1 and CDR2 sequences are KGHSH and LQKENI. Here the CDR3 reads CASSQGWQETQYF. The CDR3, as DNA: TGTGCCAGCTCACAGGGGTGGCAAGAGACCCAGTACTTC.

This chain links TRBV2 with TRBJ2-2; possible D gene TRBD2, 7 bases. V lost 9 bases and J lost 0, with 14 bases in between. The CDR3 has 15 amino acids. Per germline, CDR1 SNHLY and CDR2 FYNNEI. The DNA of the CDR3 is TGTGCCAGAGGGGGTGCGGGGGCGAACACCGGGGAGCTGTTTTTT. Protein product: CARGGAGANTGELFF. The whole variable domain, remainder taken from reference TRBV2 and TRBJ2-2, is EPEVTQTPSHQVTQMGQEVILRCVPISNHLYFYWYRQILGQKVEFLVSFYNNEISEKSEIFDDQFSVERPDGSNFTLKIRSTKLEDSAMYFCARGGAGANTGELFFGEGSRLTVL.

The rearrangement joins TRBV5-1 to TRBJ2-1; 12 bases line up with TRBD2. V gave up 4 bases and J gave up 7 bases; unmatched junction bases: 12. Germline CDR1 reads SGHRS; CDR2 reads YFSETQ. The CDR3 extends over 17 amino acids. The CDR3 DNA is TGCGCCAGCAGCCTCACCATCCTAGCGGGAGGGGTGAATGAGCAGTTCTTC. This codes for CASSLTILAGGVNEQFF.

The chain is built from TRBV27 and TRBJ1-6, with D perhaps matching TRBD1 (6 bases). CDR3 length: 15 amino acids. Germline CDR1 and CDR2: MNHEY and SMNVEV (reference sequence). The V gene lost 4 bases and the J gene lost 3 bases, with 10 bases spanning the gap. Here the CDR3 reads CASSSLGHYNSPLHF. The CDR3 DNA follows: TGTGCCAGCAGTTCTCTGGGACACTATAATTCACCCCTCCACTTT.